These 5 T cell receptor beta chains originate from one sample sequenced in a study of blood T cell repertoires in COVID-19. Some clones are missing from TCRdb's copy, which holds only in-frame ones; the method was immunoSEQ multiplex PCR. The sample has 200,000 to 250,000 clones; approximately 80% are singletons. The sample taken for sequencing was peripheral blood. The receptors derive from a woman older than 75 with active or convalescent COVID-19.

V and J are TRBV7-3 and TRBJ2-5, with 7 bases aligning to TRBD1. Germline V gene sequence: CDR1 SGHTA, CDR2 FQGTGA. Losses at the gene ends were 5 bases for V and 3 bases for J; bases not matched to a gene: 3. This CDR3 spans 13 amino acids. The CDR3 reads CASSRGGEETQYF. For the CDR3, the DNA is TGTGCCAGCAGCCGAGGGGGCGAAGAGACCCAGTACTTC.

The genes are TRBV28 and TRBJ2-2, with 10 bases matching TRBD1. The CDR3 contains 14 residues. J was trimmed by 6 bases and V by 11 bases; bases with no gene match: 9. CDR1 and CDR2 (germline): MDHEN, SYDVKM. The CDR3, as DNA: TGTGCCTCTGGGGGACAGGGGCGACCCGGGGAGCTGTTTTTT. Protein: CASGGQGRPGELFF.

V usage is TRBV7-9 and J usage is TRBJ1-6; a weak D match, TRBD1 (5 bases). Germline CDR1 SEHNR, CDR2 FQNEAQ (reference sequence). This CDR3 is 16 amino acids long. The V end was cut by 5 bases, the J end by 9 bases, with 20 bases between. In DNA, the CDR3 is TGTGCCAGCAGCGCAGGAGGGGCCGGGCGGGGTTCACCCCTCCACTTT. Translation gives CASSAGGAGRGSPLHF.

The V and J genes are TRBV4-3 and TRBJ2-1, with 7 bases matching TRBD2. This CDR3 contains 16 residues. Germline V lookup: CDR1 LGHNA, CDR2 YSLEER. Losses at the gene ends were 1 base for V and 9 bases for J; bases not matched to a gene: 12. The DNA for the CDR3 is TGCGCCAGCAGCCAAGTCTCCGGGGGGTTATTCCGTGAGCAGTTCTTC. Encoded protein: CASSQVSGGLFREQFF.

This chain uses TRBV24-1 with TRBJ1-4; unclear D gene. CDR1 KGHDR and CDR2 SFDVKD come from the germline V gene. The CDR3 loop spans 11 amino acids. The CDR3: CARATNEKLFF. For the CDR3, the DNA is TGTGCAAGAGCAACTAATGAAAAACTGTTTTTT.